The clone carrying this TCR beta chain came up a few times. Its specificity is unknown. With each sample, at least 5 micrograms of total RNA were extracted. The CDR3 runs to 12 residues. Per the germline V gene, CDR1 is MGHDK and CDR2 is SYGVNS. Trimming shortened V by 5 bases and J by 6 bases, and 10 bases separated the two germline ends. This sample was included in a study of blood T cells in healthy people across ages. Study-level findings and limits: It was found that TCR beta diversity correlated strongly with the percentage of naive T cells.

The use of a sample-barcoded 5' primer and a J-beta primer mix characterized a second PCR of about 7 to 12 cycles. MiXCR, run by TCRdb on the 5' RACE reads, gives a single entry per CDR3 protein. The sample includes more than 1 million distinct CDR3 sequences, around 43% of them seen just once. V usage is TRBV25-1 and J usage is TRBJ1-1, with TRBD1 as a possible D gene (6 bases). The TCR comes from a woman aged 55-69 years in good health. The specimen sequenced was blood. CDR3 sequence: CASSHEGAEAFF. The CDR3 DNA is TGTGCCAGCAGTCATGAGGGGGCTGAAGCTTTCTTT.